The next 30 T cell receptor beta chains were all read from a single sample in a study of T cell changes during pregnancy in multiple sclerosis. The data were produced by immunoSEQ multiplex PCR, yet TCRdb's version contains in-frame clones alone and is incomplete. Of approximately 61,000 clones in the sample, 90% were seen once. Sequenced material: peripheral blood, taken in the first trimester of pregnancy. The origin of the receptors is a female donor in good health, enrolled as a control in a pregnancy study.

This clone showed up just once. This rearrangement joins TRBV27 to TRBJ2-3; 11 bases fit TRBD2. Germline assignment: CDR1 MNHEY and CDR2 SMNVEV (reference sequence). The CDR3 is made up of 18 amino acids. The J segment lost 4 bases and the V segment lost 5 bases, leaving 14 bases of the junction unmatched. This chain's CDR3 is CASSPGDASGGPADTQYF. The CDR3, as DNA: TGTGCCAGCAGTCCTGGGGACGCTAGCGGGGGGCCGGCAGATACGCAGTATTTT.

The V gene is TRBV10-3, the J gene TRBJ2-1; weak D call: TRBD2 (7 bases). This CDR3 spans 16 amino acids. Trimming removed 0 bases at V and 4 bases at J, with 13 bases between. The germline V gene encodes CDR1 ENHRY and CDR2 SYGVKD. CDR3 in DNA: TGTGCCATCAGTGAGTCGAGAGGGGGGGGATACAATGAGCAGTTCTTC. This gives the protein CAISESRGGGYNEQFF.

The rearrangement uses TRBV6-5 and TRBJ2-5, with 8 bases aligning to TRBD1. Germline V lookup: CDR1 MNHEY, CDR2 SVGAGI. The length of the CDR3 is 14 residues. Trimming took 1 base from V and 6 from J; bases not matched to a gene: 4. The CDR3 here is CASSYWRQGKTQYF. In nucleotides, the CDR3 is TGTGCCAGCAGTTACTGGAGACAGGGGAAGACCCAGTACTTC.

The chain employs TRBV6-1 and TRBJ1-5; 8 bases align to TRBD1. The CDR3 length is 14 residues. The V gene's germline CDR1 is MNHNS and CDR2 SASEGT. The trim removed 4 bases at V and 5 bases at J, leaving 4 bases unmatched. CDR3 residues: CASSADRVDQPQHF. CDR3 nucleotide sequence: TGTGCCAGCAGTGCGGACAGGGTGGATCAGCCCCAGCATTTT.

The J gene is TRBJ2-7, the V gene TRBV7-2; 13 nucleotides align to TRBD2. The CDR3 spans 15 residues. Germline assignment: CDR1 SGHTA and CDR2 FQGNSA. V was pared by 5 bases and J by 7 bases, with 8 bases of the junction left unmatched. The CDR3 protein is CASSLGLAGAGEQYF. The CDR3 bases are TGTGCCAGCAGCCTCGGACTAGCGGGAGCGGGAGAGCAGTACTTC.

This chain joins TRBV29-1 and TRBJ1-3; D uncertain. Germline CDR1 is SQVTM and CDR2 is ANQGSEA. V gave up 1 base and J gave up 3 bases, with 16 bases separating them. This CDR3 has 16 residues. CDR3 coding DNA: TGCAGCGTTGAAGGAACCTTCGGCGGGTTTGGAAACACCATATATTTT. The encoded protein is CSVEGTFGGFGNTIYF.

The V and J genes are TRBV7-2 and TRBJ2-2, with 7 bases matching TRBD1. CDR1 is SGHTA, CDR2 FQGNSA, per germline. J lost 8 bases, V lost 5 bases, and 11 bases had no gene match. The CDR3 has 15 residues. As DNA, the CDR3 is TGTGCCAGCAGCCCTCAACAGGGGAAGGGGGGGGAGCTGTTTTTT. Its protein product is CASSPQQGKGGELFF.

The V gene is TRBV7-3, the J gene TRBJ2-1, with unresolved D. V lost 1 base to trimming and J lost 6 bases, with 10 bases between them. Germline CDR1 reads SGHTA; CDR2 reads FQGTGA. This CDR3 has 14 amino acids. Here the CDR3 reads CASSLIGQVNEQFF. In nucleotides, the CDR3 is TGTGCCAGCAGCTTAATTGGGCAGGTCAATGAGCAGTTCTTC.

The chain is built from TRBV29-1 and TRBJ1-1; TRBD1 aligns across 7 bases. Per germline, CDR1 SQVTM and CDR2 ANQGSEA. The CDR3 is 10 residues long. The V and J ends lost 6 bases and 8 bases, in that order; junction bases with no gene match: 3. CDR3 amino acids: CSVTTGEAFF. The CDR3 DNA follows: TGCAGCGTCACGACAGGGGAAGCTTTCTTT.

The rearrangement uses TRBV13 and TRBJ2-5; 10 nucleotides match TRBD1. V shed 5 bases, J shed 5 bases, and the junction held 8 bases outside the gene matches. Germline loops: CDR1 PRHDT, CDR2 FYEKMQ (reference sequence). The CDR3 extends over 15 amino acids. The CDR3 spells CASSRGDRGWETQYF. CDR3 DNA sequence: TGTGCCAGCAGCCGCGGGGACAGGGGATGGGAGACCCAGTACTTC.

The J gene is TRBJ2-5, the V gene TRBV19; D possibly corresponds to TRBD1 (6 bases). The CDR3 runs to 14 residues. V was shortened by 7 bases and J by 4 bases, with 16 bases between the two germline ends. CDR1 and CDR2 from the germline V gene are LNHDA and SQIVND (reference sequence). The CDR3 DNA follows: TGTGCCAGTACCCCCAGGGGAGTGATAGAGACCCAGTACTTC. Its translation: CASTPRGVIETQYF.

This clone was recorded only once. V is TRBV6-6 and J is TRBJ1-5, with D perhaps matching TRBD1 (6 bases). The germline CDR1 and CDR2 sequences are MNHNY and SVGAGI (reference sequence). The CDR3 spans 15 residues. Trimming shortened V by 6 bases and J by 5 bases, and 17 bases separated the two germline ends. The CDR3 region is CASRSWGQGDQPQHF. The CDR3 coding sequence is TGTGCCAGCAGATCCTGGGGGCAGGGTGATCAGCCCCAGCATTTT.

The chain links TRBV7-2 to TRBJ2-7; D is unresolved. This CDR3 is 12 amino acids long. Trimming took off 4 bases at V and 5 bases at J, with 9 bases between the two ends. Germline V CDR1 and CDR2: SGHTA, FQGNSA. The CDR3 DNA reads as TGTGCCAGCAGCTCCTCCTTAGACGAGCAGTACTTC. As protein: CASSSSLDEQYF.

The chain has TRBV4-2 and TRBJ2-1; possible D gene TRBD2, 6 bases. The V gene's germline CDR1 is LGHNA and CDR2 YNFKEQ. V was pared by 8 bases and J by 6 bases, with 17 bases between. The length of the CDR3 is 14 residues. The CDR3 spells CASLRDQHSNEQFF. CDR3 coding DNA: TGTGCCAGCTTGCGGGACCAACACAGCAATGAGCAGTTCTTC.

This rearrangement joins TRBV27 to TRBJ2-7, with D tentatively TRBD1 (5 bases). Germline lookup yields CDR1 MNHEY and CDR2 SMNVEV (reference sequence). The CDR3 extends over 14 amino acids. V gave up 3 bases and J gave up 13 bases, with 22 bases separating them. The CDR3 spells CASSFLGREGNSYF. DNA of the CDR3: TGTGCCAGCAGTTTTTTGGGCAGGGAAGGAAACTCCTACTTC.

The chain uses TRBV6-5 and TRBJ2-7; D is ambiguous. V lost 9 bases, J lost 4 bases, and 13 bases lay in between. The CDR3 consists of 12 residues. CDR1 is MNHEY, CDR2 SVGAGI, per germline. Here the CDR3 DNA reads TGTGCCAGTGTTGGCAGAACGTACGAGCAGTACTTC. The encoded protein is CASVGRTYEQYF.

The chain carries TRBV4-1 and TRBJ2-5; D gene uncertain. V lost 1 base, J lost 4 bases, and 10 bases lay in between. Germline loops: CDR1 MGHRA, CDR2 YSYEKL. The CDR3 totals 14 residues. The CDR3, as DNA: TGCGCCAGCAGCCAAGGGAATAGCAGAGAGACCCAGTACTTC. This gives the protein CASSQGNSRETQYF.

This clone has only one observation. The V call is TRBV5-1, the J call TRBJ1-4; no clear D gene. There are 14 residues in the CDR3. V lost 0 bases to trimming and J lost 7 bases, with 10 bases between them. In germline, CDR1 is SGHRS, CDR2 YFSETQ. CDR3 protein: CASSLGGSGEKLFF. The CDR3 nucleotides read TGCGCCAGCAGCTTGGGAGGGTCTGGTGAAAAACTGTTTTTT.

This clone showed up just once. The chain recombines TRBV25-1 with TRBJ2-1, with a weak D call TRBD2 (6 bases). The germline CDR1 and CDR2 sequences are MGHDK and SYGVNS. V was pared by 7 bases and J by 9 bases, with 10 bases between. The CDR3 loop spans 11 amino acids. The CDR3 is CASTYGGEQFF. CDR3 nucleotides: TGTGCCAGCACCTACGGGGGTGAGCAGTTCTTC.

This chain links TRBV29-1 with TRBJ2-1; D may be TRBD1 (5 bases). The CDR3 has 14 residues. Germline CDR1 is SQVTM and CDR2 is ANQGSEA. This chain's CDR3 is CPVDGQGQYNEQFF. CDR3 coding DNA: TGCCCCGTTGATGGGCAGGGTCAATACAATGAGCAGTTCTTC.

This chain uses TRBV6-1 with TRBJ2-7; 13 bases align to TRBD2. The CDR3 is 15 amino acids. The junction had 7 bases not matched to a gene; V was cut back by 4 bases and J by 7 bases. Looked up from germline, CDR1 is MNHNS and CDR2 is SASEGT. The CDR3 DNA is TGTGCCAGCAGTGCTACTAGCGGGGGGGCCGTGGAGCAGTACTTC. Protein sequence: CASSATSGGAVEQYF.

The gene calls are TRBV14 and TRBJ2-1; possibly TRBD2 for D (7 bases). V lost 0 bases, J lost 10 bases, and 19 bases lay in between. CDR1 and CDR2 (germline): SGHDN, FVKESK. The length of the CDR3 is 16 residues. The CDR3 sequence: CASSQEGGIPRGEQFF. The CDR3, as DNA: TGTGCCAGCAGCCAAGAGGGAGGGATTCCCAGGGGAGAGCAGTTCTTC. The complete variable domain, with remaining parts taken from reference TRBV14 and TRBJ2-1, reads EAGVTQFPSHSVIEKGQTVTLRCDPISGHDNLYWYRRVMGKEIKFLLHFVKESKQDESGMPNNRFLAERTGGTYSTLKVQPAELEDSGVYFCASSQEGGIPRGEQFFGPGTRLTVL.

V is TRBV6-5 and J is TRBJ2-5, with 8 bases lining up with TRBD1. V dropped 10 bases and J dropped 13; count of bases not matched to a gene: 11. The CDR3 covers 11 residues. Germline assignment: CDR1 MNHEY and CDR2 SVGAGI. CDR3 in amino acids: CAIGAGQVAYF. The DNA of the CDR3 is TGTGCCATCGGGGCGGGACAGGTAGCGTACTTC.

The chain couples TRBV5-1 to TRBJ2-2; 8 bases agree with TRBD1. The CDR3 is 16 residues long. V trimming: 4 bases; J trimming: 1 base; junction bases outside the gene matches: 6. Per the germline V gene, CDR1 is SGHRS and CDR2 is YFSETQ. CDR3 loop: CASSRQGTGNTGELFF. In nucleotides, the CDR3 is TGCGCCAGCAGCCGACAAGGGACAGGGAACACCGGGGAGCTGTTTTTT.

The J gene is TRBJ1-5, the V gene TRBV9, with D unresolved. Trimming stripped 3 bases from V and 0 bases from J, with 7 bases between. The germline gives CDR1 SGDLS, CDR2 YYNGEE. The CDR3 totals 14 residues. CDR3 loop: CASSASDSNQPQHF. CDR3 nucleotide sequence: TGTGCCAGCAGCGCCTCAGATAGCAATCAGCCCCAGCATTTT.

The chain carries TRBV7-9 and TRBJ2-1, with 8 bases that match TRBD2. The ends lost 5 bases at V and 0 bases at J; junction bases unmatched: 12. Germline CDR1 reads SEHNR; CDR2 reads FQNEAQ (reference sequence). The CDR3 length is 18 residues. The DNA for the CDR3 is TGTGCCAGCAGCCCATACCTAAGCGGGAGAATCTCCTACAATGAGCAGTTCTTC. Translation: CASSPYLSGRISYNEQFF.

This chain uses TRBV6-1 with TRBJ1-2, with D perhaps matching TRBD1 (5 bases). This CDR3 spans 14 amino acids. Germline V gene data show CDR1 as MNHNS and CDR2 as SASEGT. With 3 bases removed from V and 4 bases from J, the gap between germline ends came to 12 bases. The CDR3 sequence: CASSESGAGYGYTF. The CDR3, as DNA: TGTGCCAGCAGTGAGTCTGGGGCTGGCTATGGCTACACCTTC.

V and J are TRBV9 and TRBJ1-5; 10 nucleotides agree with TRBD1. V dropped 4 bases and J dropped 1; count of bases not matched to a gene: 11. This CDR3 is 18 amino acids long. Germline assignment: CDR1 SGDLS and CDR2 YYNGEE. The CDR3 loop is CASSPGTGAFGSNQPQHF. The CDR3 coding sequence is TGTGCCAGCAGCCCCGGGACAGGGGCTTTTGGGAGCAATCAGCCCCAGCATTTT.

Turning to this clone: This may be a read error, as it is one base from a much larger clone. V is TRBV7-3 and J is TRBJ2-2, with unresolved D. Looked up from germline, CDR1 is SGHTA and CDR2 is FQGTGA. The CDR3 consists of 12 residues. Trimming stripped 4 bases from V and 3 bases from J, with 3 bases between. CDR3 in amino acids: CASSSDTGELFF. The CDR3 DNA sequence: TGTGCCAGCAGCTCCGACACCGGGGAGCTGTTTTTT. The full variable domain, in which reference TRBV7-3 and TRBJ2-2 provide the parts outside the CDR3, is GAGVSQTPSNKVTEKGKYVELRCDPISGHTALYWYRQSLGQGPEFLIYFQGTGAADDSGLPNDRFFAVRPEGSVSTLKIQRTERGDSAVYLCASSSDTGELFFGEGSRLTVL.

The chain is built from TRBV11-2 and TRBJ2-1; TRBD2 might be the D (6 bases). Germline V gene data show CDR1 as SGHAT and CDR2 as FQNNGV. The CDR3 consists of 16 residues. The V gene lost 1 base and the J gene lost 1 base, with 11 bases spanning the gap. DNA for the CDR3: TGTGCCAGCAGCTTAGGATGGCGGGGTTCCTACAATGAGCAGTTCTTC. Protein: CASSLGWRGSYNEQFF. Together with reference TRBV11-2 and TRBJ2-1, the CDR3 gives the full variable domain: EAGVAQSPRYKIIEKRQSVAFWCNPISGHATLYWYQQILGQGPKLLIQFQNNGVVDDSQLPKDRFSAERLKGVDSTLKIQPAKLEDSAVYLCASSLGWRGSYNEQFFGPGTRLTVL.